The 11 T cell receptor beta chains below come from one sample, sequenced in a study of cytomegalovirus exposure and HLA in healthy donors. Measured with immunoSEQ multiplex PCR; TCRdb has only the in-frame clones, and not every one. The table records about 160,000 clones, around four fifths of them present only once. The source material was PBMCs. The receptors stem from a man aged 30 to 45 in good health and CMV-seropositive.

J is TRBJ1-1 and V is TRBV5-4; no clear D gene. The CDR3 is 12 amino acids. Germline V gene sequence: CDR1 SGHNT, CDR2 YYREEE (reference sequence). Trimming removed 2 bases from V and 5 bases from J, with 7 bases in between. The CDR3 nucleotides read TGTGCCAGCAGCTTCCCGGGGACTGAAGCTTTCTTT. This gives the protein CASSFPGTEAFF. The full variable domain, in which reference TRBV5-4 and TRBJ1-1 provide the parts outside the CDR3, is ETGVTQSPTHLIKTRGQQVTLRCSSQSGHNTVSWYQQALGQGPQFIFQYYREEENGRGNFPPRFSGLQFPNYSSELNVNALELDDSALYLCASSFPGTEAFFGQGTRLTVV.

CDR3 nucleotides: TGTGCCAGCAGCTTCCAAGGGGTGGGCGAAAAACTGTTTTTT. Amino acids: CASSFQGVGEKLFF. This chain uses TRBV7-6 with TRBJ1-4, with D perhaps matching TRBD1 (5 bases). CDR3 size: 14 residues. Germline V gives CDR1 SGHVS, CDR2 FNYEAQ. The V end lost 3 bases, the J end lost 8 bases, and 13 bases lay between the germline ends.

The gene calls are TRBV19 and TRBJ1-5; 10 nucleotides agree with TRBD1. The V gene's germline CDR1 is LNHDA and CDR2 SQIVND (reference sequence). Losses at the gene ends were 4 bases for V and 5 bases for J; bases not matched to a gene: 8. The CDR3 contains 16 residues. CDR3 nucleotides: TGTGCCAGTAGTAGCCAGACAGGGGGCGGGGATCAGCCCCAGCATTTT. Amino acid sequence: CASSSQTGGGDQPQHF.

The J gene is TRBJ1-2, the V gene TRBV5-1, with 7 bases that match TRBD1. This CDR3 is 14 amino acids long. CDR1 is SGHRS, CDR2 YFSETQ, per germline. V gave up 4 bases and J gave up 4 bases; unmatched junction bases: 7. CDR3 coding DNA: TGCGCCAGCAGCAGTGCGACAGGGAGCTATGGCTACACCTTC. Translated, it gives CASSSATGSYGYTF.

The V gene is TRBV12-5, the J gene TRBJ2-7; D not resolved. Germline assignment: CDR1 LGHNT and CDR2 FRNRAP. There are 12 residues in the CDR3. V lost 1 base and J 4 bases, leaving 5 bases between the germline ends. The CDR3 loop is CASGLGSYEQYF. The CDR3, as DNA: TGTGCTAGTGGTTTGGGCAGTTACGAGCAGTACTTC.

The rearrangement links TRBV2 to TRBJ2-3, with TRBD1 identical over 9 bases. Germline V CDR1 and CDR2: SNHLY, FYNNEI. The CDR3 has 13 amino acids. V lost 6 bases and J lost 6; bases outside the gene matches: 4. The CDR3 spells CASSGQGRDTQYF. CDR3 sequence (DNA): TGTGCCAGCAGCGGACAGGGGCGGGATACGCAGTATTTT.

The chain couples TRBV5-1 to TRBJ1-4, with D tentatively TRBD1 (6 bases). This CDR3 is built from 14 residues. Trimming removed 2 bases from V and 6 bases from J, with 11 bases in between. CDR1 and CDR2 (germline): SGHRS, YFSETQ. The DNA of the CDR3 is TGCGCCAGCAGCTTAGGGGGGGTTTATGAAAAACTGTTTTTT. It encodes CASSLGGVYEKLFF.

The chain links TRBV2 to TRBJ2-7; D unresolved. CDR3 length: 12 residues. V was trimmed by 8 bases and J by 2 bases, leaving 10 bases between them. Germline assignment: CDR1 SNHLY and CDR2 FYNNEI. The chain's CDR3 is CASLKTAYEQYF. CDR3 nucleotide sequence: TGTGCCAGCCTCAAAACAGCCTACGAGCAGTACTTC.

The V gene is TRBV7-3, the J gene TRBJ1-1; 7 bases match TRBD1. The V gene's germline CDR1 is SGHTA and CDR2 FQGTGA. The CDR3 sequence is 15 residues long. J was trimmed by 1 base and V by 1 base; bases with no gene match: 3. CDR3 in amino acids: CASSLIQGGNTEAFF. CDR3 sequence (DNA): TGTGCCAGCAGCTTAATTCAGGGGGGGAACACTGAAGCTTTCTTT. The full variable domain, rest sourced from reference TRBV7-3 and TRBJ1-1, is GAGVSQTPSNKVTEKGKYVELRCDPISGHTALYWYRQSLGQGPEFLIYFQGTGAADDSGLPNDRFFAVRPEGSVSTLKIQRTERGDSAVYLCASSLIQGGNTEAFFGQGTRLTVV.

The J gene is TRBJ1-2, the V gene TRBV18, with TRBD1 identical over 9 bases. The CDR3 covers 15 residues. V trimming: 3 bases; J trimming: 2 bases; junction bases outside the gene matches: 4. Germline V CDR1 and CDR2: KGHSH, LQKENI. CDR3 DNA sequence: TGTGCCAGCTCACCCGGACAGGGGCAAAACTATGGCTACACCTTC. Protein product: CASSPGQGQNYGYTF.

The rearrangement uses TRBV2 and TRBJ1-2; 8 nucleotides match TRBD1. The CDR3 contains 14 residues. Germline V CDR1 and CDR2: SNHLY, FYNNEI. V shed 2 bases, J shed 8 bases, and the junction held 7 bases outside the gene matches. For the CDR3, the DNA is TGTGCCAGCAGTGAATGGCAGGGGGCGAAGGGCTACACCTTC. It codes for CASSEWQGAKGYTF. The full variable domain, completed using reference TRBV2 and TRBJ1-2, is EPEVTQTPSHQVTQMGQEVILRCVPISNHLYFYWYRQILGQKVEFLVSFYNNEISEKSEIFDDQFSVERPDGSNFTLKIRSTKLEDSAMYFCASSEWQGAKGYTFGSGTRLTVV.